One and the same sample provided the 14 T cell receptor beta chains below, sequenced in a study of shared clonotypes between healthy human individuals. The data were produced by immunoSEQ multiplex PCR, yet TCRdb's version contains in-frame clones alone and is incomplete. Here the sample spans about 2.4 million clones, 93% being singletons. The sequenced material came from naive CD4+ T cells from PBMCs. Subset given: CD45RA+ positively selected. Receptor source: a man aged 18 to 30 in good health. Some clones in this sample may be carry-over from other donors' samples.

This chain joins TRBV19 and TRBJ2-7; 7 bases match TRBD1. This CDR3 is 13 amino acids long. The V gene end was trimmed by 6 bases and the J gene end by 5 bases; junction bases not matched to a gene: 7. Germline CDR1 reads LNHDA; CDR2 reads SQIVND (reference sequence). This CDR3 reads CASRRQGSDEQYF. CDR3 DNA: TGTGCCAGTAGGAGACAGGGATCCGACGAGCAGTACTTC.

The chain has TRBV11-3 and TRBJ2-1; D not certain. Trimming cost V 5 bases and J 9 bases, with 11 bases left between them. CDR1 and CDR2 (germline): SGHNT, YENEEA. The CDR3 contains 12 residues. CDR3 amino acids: CASSTQRGEQFF. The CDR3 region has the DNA TGTGCCAGCAGCACACAGCGCGGTGAGCAGTTCTTC.

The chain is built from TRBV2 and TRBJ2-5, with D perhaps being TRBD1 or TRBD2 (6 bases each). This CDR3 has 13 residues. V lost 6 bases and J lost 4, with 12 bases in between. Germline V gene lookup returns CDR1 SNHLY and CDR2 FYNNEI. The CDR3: CASSKQGGETQYF. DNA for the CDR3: TGTGCCAGCAGCAAACAGGGAGGAGAGACCCAGTACTTC.

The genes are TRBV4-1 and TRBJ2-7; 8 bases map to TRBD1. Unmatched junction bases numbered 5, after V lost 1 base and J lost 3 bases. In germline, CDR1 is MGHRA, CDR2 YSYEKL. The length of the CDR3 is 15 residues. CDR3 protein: CASSQAPGQVYEQYF. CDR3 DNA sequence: TGCGCCAGCAGCCAAGCCCCGGGACAGGTCTACGAGCAGTACTTC.

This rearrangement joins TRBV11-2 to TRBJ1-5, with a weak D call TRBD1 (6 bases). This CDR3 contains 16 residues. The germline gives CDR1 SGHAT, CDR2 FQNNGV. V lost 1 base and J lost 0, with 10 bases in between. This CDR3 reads CASSLGAGDSNQPQHF. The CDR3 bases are TGTGCCAGCAGCTTAGGGGCAGGGGATAGCAATCAGCCCCAGCATTTT.

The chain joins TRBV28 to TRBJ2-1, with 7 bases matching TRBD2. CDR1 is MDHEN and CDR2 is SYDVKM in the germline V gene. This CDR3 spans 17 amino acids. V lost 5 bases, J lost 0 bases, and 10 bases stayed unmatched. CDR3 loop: CASSPPGGSGSYNEQFF. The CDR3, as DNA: TGTGCCAGCAGTCCCCCCGGGGGGAGCGGCTCCTACAATGAGCAGTTCTTC.

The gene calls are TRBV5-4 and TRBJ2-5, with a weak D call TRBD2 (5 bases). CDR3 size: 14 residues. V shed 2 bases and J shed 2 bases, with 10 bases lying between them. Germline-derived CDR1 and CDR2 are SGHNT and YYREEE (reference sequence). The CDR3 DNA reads TGTGCCAGCAGCTTTGGGGAGTTACAAGAGACCCAGTACTTC. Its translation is CASSFGELQETQYF.

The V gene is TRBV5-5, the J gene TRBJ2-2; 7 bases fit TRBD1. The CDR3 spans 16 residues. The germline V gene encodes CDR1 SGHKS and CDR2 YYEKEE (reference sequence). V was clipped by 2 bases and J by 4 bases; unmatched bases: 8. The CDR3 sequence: CASSLEGARGTGELFF. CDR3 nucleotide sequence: TGTGCCAGCAGCTTAGAGGGGGCGAGAGGCACCGGGGAGCTGTTTTTT.

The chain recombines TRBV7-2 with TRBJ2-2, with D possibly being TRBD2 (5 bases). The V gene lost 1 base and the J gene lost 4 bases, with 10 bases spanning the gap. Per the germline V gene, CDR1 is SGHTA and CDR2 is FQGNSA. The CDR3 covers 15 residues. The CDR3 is CASSLVGGPTGELFF. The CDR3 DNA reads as TGTGCCAGCAGCTTAGTGGGCGGGCCCACCGGGGAGCTGTTTTTT.

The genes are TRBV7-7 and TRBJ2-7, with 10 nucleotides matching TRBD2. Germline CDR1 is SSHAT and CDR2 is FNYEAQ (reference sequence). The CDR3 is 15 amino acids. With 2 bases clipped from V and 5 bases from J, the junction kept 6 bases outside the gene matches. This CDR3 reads CASSLNPSGRDEQYF. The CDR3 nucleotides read TGTGCCAGCAGCTTAAACCCTAGCGGGAGAGACGAGCAGTACTTC.

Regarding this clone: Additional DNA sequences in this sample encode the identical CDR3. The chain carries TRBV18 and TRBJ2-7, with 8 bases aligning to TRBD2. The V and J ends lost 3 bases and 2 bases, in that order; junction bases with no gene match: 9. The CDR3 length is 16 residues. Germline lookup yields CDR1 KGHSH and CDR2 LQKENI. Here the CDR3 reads CASSPPGLAGTYEQYF. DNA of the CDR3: TGTGCCAGCTCACCGCCCGGATTAGCGGGGACCTACGAGCAGTACTTC.

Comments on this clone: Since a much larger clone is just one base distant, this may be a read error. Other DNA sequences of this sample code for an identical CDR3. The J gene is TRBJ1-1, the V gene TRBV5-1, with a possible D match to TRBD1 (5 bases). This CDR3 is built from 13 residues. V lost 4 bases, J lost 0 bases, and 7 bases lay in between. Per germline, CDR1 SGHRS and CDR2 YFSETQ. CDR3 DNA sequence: TGCGCCAGCAGCCTGACAGTGAACACTGAAGCTTTCTTT. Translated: CASSLTVNTEAFF. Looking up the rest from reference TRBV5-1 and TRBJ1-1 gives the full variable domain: KAGVTQTPRYLIKTRGQQVTLSCSPISGHRSVSWYQQTPGQGLQFLFEYFSETQRNKGNFPGRFSGRQFSNSRSEMNVSTLELGDSALYLCASSLTVNTEAFFGQGTRLTVV.

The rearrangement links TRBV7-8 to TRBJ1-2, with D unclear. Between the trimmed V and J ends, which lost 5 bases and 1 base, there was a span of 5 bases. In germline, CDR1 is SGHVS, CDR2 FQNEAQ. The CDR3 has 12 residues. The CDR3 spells CASSGVNYGYTF. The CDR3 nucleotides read TGTGCCAGCAGCGGGGTTAACTATGGCTACACCTTC.

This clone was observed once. The CDR3 nucleotides are TGTGCCAGCAGCTCCCTCCCGGGACTAGCGGGACGGGGTGAGCAGTTCTTC. Protein sequence: CASSSLPGLAGRGEQFF. The chain is built from TRBV7-9 and TRBJ2-1; 13 nucleotides line up with TRBD2. The CDR3 has 17 amino acids. The germline gives CDR1 SEHNR, CDR2 FQNEAQ (reference sequence). V shed 4 bases, J shed 9 bases, and the junction held 12 bases outside the gene matches. The full variable domain, completed using reference TRBV7-9 and TRBJ2-1, is DTGVSQNPRHKITKRGQNVTFRCDPISEHNRLYWYRQTLGQGPEFLTYFQNEAQLEKSRLLSDRFSAERPKGSFSTLEIQRTEQGDSAMYLCASSSLPGLAGRGEQFFGPGTRLTVL.